This T cell receptor beta chain emerged from a study of T cells in tuberculosis. The CDR3 runs 14 residues. CDR1 and CDR2 (germline): MDHEN, SYDVKM. The V end was cut by 2 bases, the J end by 4 bases, with 11 bases between. About this clone itself: Antigen unknown.

General study findings and limits: Smaller distances to GMM-specific TCRs suggested their expansion in active tuberculosis.

Adolescents were screened for latent TB by skin test and IGRA. TCRdb's copy holds only in-frame clones and misses some; the assay was immunoSEQ multiplex PCR. The sample records around 30,000 clones, approximately 95% being singletons. The V call is TRBV28, the J call TRBJ1-2, with unresolved D. The clonotype originates from a donor between 10 and 29 years old with latent tuberculosis or without tuberculosis infection. Source material: PBMCs. CDR3 amino acids: CASSLLPWSYGYTF. CDR3 bases: TGTGCCAGCAGTTTACTACCTTGGAGCTATGGCTACACCTTC.